This T cell receptor (beta chain) was retrieved from a study of regulatory T cells in long-lasting Graves disease. Study context: Freshly diagnosed Graves' patients had used antithyroid drugs for under 3 months.

Arm-PCR with iRepertoire HTBI primers amplified the CDR3 regions for these TCR beta libraries. In the authors' methods: Overall, samples carried some 67 TRBV and 13 to 15 TRBJ segments. TCRdb fed the multiplex PCR reads into MiXCR, producing one record per CDR3 protein. TCRdb, not the original authors, processed these V and J calls. The sample lists 350,000 to 500,000 distinct CDR3 sequences; 12% to 15% were seen once. Time point given: newly diagnosed GD, antithyroid drugs for less than 3 months. The TCR library was made from RNA extracted from PBMCs. The CDR3 is 15 residues long. With 2 bases clipped from V and 6 bases from J, the junction kept 7 bases outside the gene matches. Germline lookup yields CDR1 SGHRS and CDR2 YFSETQ. These data were also reused for a study on T cells in Graves' hyperthyroidism and ophthalmopathy. That report adds: With the HTBI primer set, the TCR CDR3 went through a first round of RT-PCR. Model predictions of ophthalmopathy came a median approximately seven months before onset.

This material consisted of peripheral blood mononuclear cells (PBMCs), taken at new diagnosis, from a patient treated with antithyroid drugs. The receptor's source is a woman in her fifties or sixties with Graves disease. The chain recombines TRBV5-1 with TRBJ2-1; 8 nucleotides agree with TRBD1. The DNA for the CDR3 is TGCGCCAGCAGCTTTACCGGACAGGGCTCCAATGAGCAGTTCTTC. Translation gives CASSFTGQGSNEQFF.